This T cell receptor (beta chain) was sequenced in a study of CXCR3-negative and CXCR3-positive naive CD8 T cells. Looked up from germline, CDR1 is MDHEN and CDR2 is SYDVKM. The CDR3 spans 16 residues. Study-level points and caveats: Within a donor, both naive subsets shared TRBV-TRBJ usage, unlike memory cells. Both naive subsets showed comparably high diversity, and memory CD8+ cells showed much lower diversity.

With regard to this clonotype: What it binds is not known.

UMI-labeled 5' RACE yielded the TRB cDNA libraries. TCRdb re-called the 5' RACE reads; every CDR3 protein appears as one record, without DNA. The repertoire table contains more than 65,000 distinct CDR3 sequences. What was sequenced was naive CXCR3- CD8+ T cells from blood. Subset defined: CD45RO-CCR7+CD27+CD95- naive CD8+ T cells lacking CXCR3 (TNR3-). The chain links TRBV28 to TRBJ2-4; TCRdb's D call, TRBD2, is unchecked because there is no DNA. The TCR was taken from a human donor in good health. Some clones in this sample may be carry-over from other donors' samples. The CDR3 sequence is CASSFRGSGLKNIQYF.